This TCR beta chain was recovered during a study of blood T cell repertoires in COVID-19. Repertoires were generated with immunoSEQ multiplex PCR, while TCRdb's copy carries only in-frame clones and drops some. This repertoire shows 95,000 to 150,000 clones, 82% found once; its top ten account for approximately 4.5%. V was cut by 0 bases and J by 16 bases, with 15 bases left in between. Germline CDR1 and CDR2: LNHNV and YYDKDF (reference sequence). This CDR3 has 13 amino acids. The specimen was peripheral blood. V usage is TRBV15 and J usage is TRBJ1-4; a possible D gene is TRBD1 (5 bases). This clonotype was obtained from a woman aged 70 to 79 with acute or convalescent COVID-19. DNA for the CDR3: TGTGCCACCAGCAGAGAGAGGAACAGGCCTGGGTTTTTT. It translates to CATSRERNRPGFF.